Each of the 25 T cell receptor beta chains below was sequenced from the same sample in a study of blood T cell repertoires in COVID-19. The data were produced by immunoSEQ multiplex PCR, yet TCRdb's version contains in-frame clones alone and is incomplete. The sample consists of 200,000 to 250,000 clones, about 78% of them appearing once. The sequenced material came from peripheral blood. Every receptor here comes from a woman aged 70-85 years with acute or convalescent COVID-19.

In DNA form, the CDR3 reads TGTGCCAGCAGCTTAGCGCAGGGAGGGACCCTCGATCAGTACTTC. Encoded protein: CASSLAQGGTLDQYF. The V and J genes are TRBV7-9 and TRBJ2-4; 7 nucleotides line up with TRBD2. Germline CDR1 reads SEHNR; CDR2 reads FQNEAQ (reference sequence). The CDR3 spans 15 residues. After removal of 0 bases from V and 12 bases from J, the junction contained 11 bases not matched to a gene.

The V gene is TRBV3-1 (or the pseudogene TRBV3-2), the J gene TRBJ2-1, with 10 positions matching TRBD2. The CDR3 is 16 residues long. Germline CDR1 LGHDT, CDR2 YNNKEL (reference sequence). J lost 8 bases, V lost 4 bases, and 11 bases had no gene match. The CDR3 nucleotides are TGTGCCAGCAGCCTCCGACTAGCGGGCCCAGGATATGAGCAGTTCTTC. Its translation: CASSLRLAGPGYEQFF.

This clone was seen a single time. This rearrangement joins TRBV5-1 to TRBJ1-2, with D hard to call. The CDR3 extends over 14 amino acids. Trimming cost V 4 bases and J 7 bases, with 17 bases left between them. Germline V gene data show CDR1 as SGHRS and CDR2 as YFSETQ. The CDR3 sequence: CASSPGSESFGYTF. CDR3 nucleotide sequence: TGCGCCAGCAGCCCCGGGTCAGAGTCCTTTGGCTACACCTTC.

J is TRBJ2-7 and V is TRBV20-1; 12 positions match TRBD2. Germline V gene data show CDR1 as DFQATT and CDR2 as SNEGSKA (reference sequence). The CDR3 totals 17 residues. V shed 3 bases and J 2 bases; nucleotides not matched to a gene: 11. CDR3 amino acids: CSASGPSGRAIAYEQYF. In nucleotides, the CDR3 is TGCAGTGCTAGTGGGCCTAGCGGGAGGGCCATCGCCTACGAGCAGTACTTC.

This chain connects TRBV5-1 to TRBJ1-3; possible D gene TRBD1, 6 bases. Trimming shortened V by 3 bases and J by 4 bases, and 14 bases separated the two germline ends. Germline CDR1 and CDR2: SGHRS and YFSETQ. The CDR3 spans 15 residues. The CDR3 reads CASSSSTGSGNTIYF. CDR3 nucleotide sequence: TGCGCCAGCAGCTCCTCCACAGGGTCCGGAAACACCATATATTTT.

In its sample, this clone was seen many times. The V call is TRBV7-6, the J call TRBJ1-1; TRBD1 aligns across 9 bases. CDR3 length: 17 residues. Per germline, CDR1 SGHVS and CDR2 FNYEAQ. After removal of 2 bases from V and 0 bases from J, the junction contained 7 bases not matched to a gene. The CDR3 sequence: CASSLLWTGDMNTEAFF. The DNA for the CDR3 is TGTGCCAGCAGCTTACTATGGACAGGGGATATGAACACTGAAGCTTTCTTT.

This clone was observed a few times. This chain uses TRBV6-6 with TRBJ2-1; D possibly corresponds to TRBD2 (6 bases). Germline V lookup: CDR1 MNHNY, CDR2 SVGAGI (reference sequence). Trimming left V 6 bases short and J 5 bases short, with 20 bases between. The CDR3 loop spans 16 amino acids. The CDR3 nucleotides read TGTGCCAGCAGCCCCGTGGGACTTCGGGGGAACAATGAGCAGTTCTTC. Translated, it gives CASSPVGLRGNNEQFF.

The chain uses TRBV18 and TRBJ1-5, with D perhaps matching TRBD1 (6 bases). V lost 3 bases to trimming and J lost 6 bases, with 15 bases between them. Germline assignment: CDR1 KGHSH and CDR2 LQKENI. There are 15 residues in the CDR3. CDR3 protein: CASSPATGTIQPQHF. In DNA form, the CDR3 reads TGTGCCAGCTCACCGGCGACAGGCACAATTCAGCCCCAGCATTTT.

V and J are TRBV21-1 and TRBJ1-5; TRBD1, the table's D call, was not compared with the DNA. TRBV21-1 represents a pseudogene. The CDR3 runs 17 residues. CDR3 sequence reads: CASSKARVRGGNQPQHF. The CDR3 nucleotides are TGTGCCAGCAGCAAAGCCAGGGTTAGGGGTGGCAATCAGCCCCAGCATTTT.

This clone has just one count. CDR3 in amino acids: CASRATGTGGYSNQPQHF. Here the CDR3 DNA reads TGTGCCAGCAGGGCTACCGGGACAGGGGGATATAGCAATCAGCCCCAGCATTTT. The chain carries TRBV2 and TRBJ1-5; TRBD1 matches 11 bases. V gave up 6 bases and J gave up 0 bases; unmatched junction bases: 10. CDR1 SNHLY and CDR2 FYNNEI come from the germline V gene. The CDR3 is 18 amino acids.

This clone appeared many times. The chain employs TRBV12-3 or TRBV12-4 and TRBJ1-2; 9 positions agree with TRBD1. V was pared by 6 bases and J by 8 bases, with 7 bases of the junction left unmatched. This CDR3 comprises 13 residues. CDR3: CASRATGGRGYTF. CDR3 nucleotides: TGTGCCAGCAGGGCCACAGGGGGCAGAGGCTACACCTTC.

CDR3 DNA: TGTGCCAGCAGCTCTACAGGGGTGCCGAATGAAAAACTGTTTTTT. Its translation is CASSSTGVPNEKLFF. The chain is built from TRBV7-2 and TRBJ1-4; 7 bases are a match to TRBD1. Trimming removed 4 bases from V and 5 bases from J; junction bases left unmatched: 7. Germline CDR1 is SGHTA and CDR2 is FQGNSA. The CDR3 covers 15 residues.

The rearrangement links TRBV27 to TRBJ2-2; D possibly corresponds to TRBD1 (7 bases). V was pared by 10 bases and J by 7 bases, with 22 bases between. The CDR3 loop spans 15 amino acids. Germline assignment: CDR1 MNHEY and CDR2 SMNVEV (reference sequence). The CDR3 sequence: CATGVQTGRIGELFF. CDR3 nucleotide sequence: TGTGCCACCGGCGTTCAGACAGGGAGGATCGGGGAGCTGTTTTTT.

The rearrangement links TRBV18 to TRBJ2-2, with TRBD2 matching over 10 bases. The CDR3 runs 16 residues. V shed 2 bases and J 2 bases; nucleotides not matched to a gene: 2. Looked up from germline, CDR1 is KGHSH and CDR2 is LQKENI. In DNA, the CDR3 is TGTGCCAGCTCACCATCACTAGCGGGAAACACCGGGGAGCTGTTTTTT. The encoded protein is CASSPSLAGNTGELFF.

The chain couples TRBV29-1 to TRBJ2-7, with 9 bases identical to TRBD1. Germline V gives CDR1 SQVTM, CDR2 ANQGSEA. The CDR3 has 17 residues. J was trimmed by 3 bases and V by 1 base; bases with no gene match: 13. CDR3: CSVEVRARDRAYYEQYF. CDR3 DNA sequence: TGCAGCGTTGAAGTTAGAGCCCGGGACAGGGCTTACTACGAGCAGTACTTC.

The genes are TRBV7-9 and TRBJ2-2; 7 positions match TRBD2. The CDR3 has 16 residues. The V gene's germline CDR1 is SEHNR and CDR2 FQNEAQ (reference sequence). The ends lost 4 bases at V and 5 bases at J; junction bases unmatched: 10. The CDR3 DNA reads TGTGCCAGCAGCTCGGCCGGGAGGCGTCTAACCGGGGAGCTGTTTTTT. It specifies CASSSAGRRLTGELFF.

The CDR3 here is CASSERQGYGYTF. The DNA of the CDR3 is TGTGCCAGCAGTGAACGGCAGGGCTATGGCTACACCTTC. The rearrangement links TRBV2 to TRBJ1-2; a possible D gene is TRBD1 (5 bases). Germline V CDR1 and CDR2: SNHLY, FYNNEI. This CDR3 contains 13 residues. V lost 2 bases, J lost 4 bases, and 8 bases lay in between.

This clone was counted a few times. The chain is built from TRBV10-3 and TRBJ1-2; possible D gene TRBD1, 6 bases. Per the germline V gene, CDR1 is ENHRY and CDR2 is SYGVKD. Between the trimmed V and J ends, which lost 10 bases and 2 bases, there was a span of 14 bases. The CDR3 consists of 13 residues. The chain's CDR3 is CATTGMGNYGYTF. As DNA, the CDR3 is TGTGCCACAACAGGGATGGGGAACTATGGCTACACCTTC.

The rearrangement uses TRBV19 and TRBJ1-6; 10 positions match TRBD1. Germline V gene sequence: CDR1 LNHDA, CDR2 SQIVND (reference sequence). The CDR3 sequence is 14 residues long. V was pared by 7 bases and J by 10 bases, with 7 bases of the junction left unmatched. CDR3 nucleotide sequence: TGTGCCAGTAATGACAGGGGGCGACGGTCACCCCTCCACTTT. Its protein product is CASNDRGRRSPLHF.

The chain links TRBV3-1 (or the pseudogene TRBV3-2) to TRBJ1-4; maybe TRBD1 (5 bases). Deletions cut 3 bases from V and 5 bases from J, with 16 bases between. Germline V gives CDR1 LGHDT, CDR2 YNNKEL (reference sequence). The CDR3 extends over 16 amino acids. CDR3 residues: CASSQSAGRQNEKLFF. CDR3 coding DNA: TGTGCCAGCAGCCAGTCGGCGGGACGACAAAATGAAAAACTGTTTTTT.

The chain couples TRBV18 to TRBJ2-7, with TRBD1 identical over 7 bases. Germline lookup yields CDR1 KGHSH and CDR2 LQKENI. CDR3 length: 13 residues. Unmatched junction bases numbered 2, after V lost 2 bases and J lost 4 bases. This CDR3 is CASSPSTGYEQYF. CDR3 DNA sequence: TGTGCCAGCTCACCATCGACAGGGTACGAGCAGTACTTC.

This chain joins TRBV6-5 and TRBJ2-2, with 9 nucleotides matching TRBD1. The V gene's germline CDR1 is MNHEY and CDR2 SVGAGI. The CDR3 has 14 amino acids. V lost 7 bases and J lost 6; bases outside the gene matches: 6. The CDR3 reads CASMGQGGAGELFF. In DNA form, the CDR3 reads TGTGCCAGCATGGGACAGGGCGGCGCCGGGGAGCTGTTTTTT.

The rearrangement joins TRBV18 to TRBJ1-1; D uncertain. Per germline, CDR1 KGHSH and CDR2 LQKENI. V was pared by 4 bases and J by 1 base, with 13 bases between. The CDR3 length is 15 residues. CDR3 sequence: CASSLIGRGNTEAFF. CDR3 coding DNA: TGTGCCAGCTCACTGATCGGACGGGGGAACACTGAAGCTTTCTTT.

This clone was detected only a few times. V gene TRBV5-4 combines with J gene TRBJ2-5; the match to TRBD2 covers 10 bases. Germline trimming cut 4 bases from V and 5 bases from J; bases unmatched to any gene: 8. The CDR3 spans 15 residues. Germline assignment: CDR1 SGHNT and CDR2 YYREEE (reference sequence). The CDR3 nucleotides read TGTGCCAGCAGCCCCGGACTAGCGGACCGGGAGACCCAGTACTTC. It specifies CASSPGLADRETQYF.

This clone was seen once. The V gene is TRBV3-1 (or the pseudogene TRBV3-2), the J gene TRBJ1-3, with D possibly being TRBD1 (5 bases). V lost 4 bases to trimming and J lost 2 bases, with 15 bases between them. The germline V gene encodes CDR1 LGHDT and CDR2 YNNKEL (reference sequence). This CDR3 has 16 residues. In DNA form, the CDR3 reads TGTGCCAGCAGCCTTCCCCAGGGTACTACTGGAAACACCATATATTTT. Protein product: CASSLPQGTTGNTIYF.